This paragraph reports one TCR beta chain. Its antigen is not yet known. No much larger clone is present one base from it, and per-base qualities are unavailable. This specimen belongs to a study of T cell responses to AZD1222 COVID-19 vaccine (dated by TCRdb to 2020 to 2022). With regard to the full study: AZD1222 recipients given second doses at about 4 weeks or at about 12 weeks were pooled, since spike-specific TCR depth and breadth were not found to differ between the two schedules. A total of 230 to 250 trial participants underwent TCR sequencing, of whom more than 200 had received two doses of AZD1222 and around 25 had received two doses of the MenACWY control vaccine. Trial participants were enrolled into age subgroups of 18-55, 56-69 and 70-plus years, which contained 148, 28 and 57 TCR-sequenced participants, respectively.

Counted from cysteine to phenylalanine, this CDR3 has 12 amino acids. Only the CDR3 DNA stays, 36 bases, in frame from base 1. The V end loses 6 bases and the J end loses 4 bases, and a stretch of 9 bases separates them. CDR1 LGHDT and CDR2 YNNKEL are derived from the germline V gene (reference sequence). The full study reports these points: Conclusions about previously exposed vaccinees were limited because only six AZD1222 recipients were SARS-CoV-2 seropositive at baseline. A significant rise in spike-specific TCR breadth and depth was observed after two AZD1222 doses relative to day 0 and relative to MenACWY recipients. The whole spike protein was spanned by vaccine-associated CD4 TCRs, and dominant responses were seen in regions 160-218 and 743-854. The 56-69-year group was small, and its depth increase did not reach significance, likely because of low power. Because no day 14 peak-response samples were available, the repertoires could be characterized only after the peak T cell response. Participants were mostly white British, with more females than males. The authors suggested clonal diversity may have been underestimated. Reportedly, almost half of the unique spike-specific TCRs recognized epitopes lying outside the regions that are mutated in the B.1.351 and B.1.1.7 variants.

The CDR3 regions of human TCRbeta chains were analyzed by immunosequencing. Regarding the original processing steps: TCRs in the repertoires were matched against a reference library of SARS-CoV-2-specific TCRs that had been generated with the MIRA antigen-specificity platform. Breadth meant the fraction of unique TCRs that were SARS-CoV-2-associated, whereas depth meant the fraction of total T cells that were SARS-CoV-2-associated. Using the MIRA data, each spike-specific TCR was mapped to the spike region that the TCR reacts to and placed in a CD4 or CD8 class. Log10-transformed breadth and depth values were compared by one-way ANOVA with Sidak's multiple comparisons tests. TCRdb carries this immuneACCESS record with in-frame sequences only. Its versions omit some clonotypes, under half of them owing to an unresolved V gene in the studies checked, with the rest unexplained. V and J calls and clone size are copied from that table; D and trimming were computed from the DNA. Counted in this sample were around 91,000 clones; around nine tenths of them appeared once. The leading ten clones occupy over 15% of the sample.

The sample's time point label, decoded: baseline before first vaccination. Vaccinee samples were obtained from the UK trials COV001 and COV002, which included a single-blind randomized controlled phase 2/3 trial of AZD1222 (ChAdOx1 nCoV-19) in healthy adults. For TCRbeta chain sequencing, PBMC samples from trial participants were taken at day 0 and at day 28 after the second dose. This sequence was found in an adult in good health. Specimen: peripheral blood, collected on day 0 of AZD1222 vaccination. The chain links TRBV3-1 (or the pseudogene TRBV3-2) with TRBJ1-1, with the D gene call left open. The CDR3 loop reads CASRSVGTEAFF. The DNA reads TGTGCCAGCAGGTCCGTGGGCACTGAAGCTTTCTTT.